The T cell receptor beta chain described here comes from a study of blood T cell repertoires in COVID-19. For the study at large: COVID-19 samples, acute and convalescent, were from the United States, Italy and Spain. In each case, the material was cDNA or gDNA derived from T cells, B-cell-depleted T cells, or PBMCs.

In the authors' methods: Nucleated cell number was recorded as an estimate derived from reference gene primer amplification. Using immunoSEQ multiplex PCR, the repertoire was profiled, and TCRdb retains in-frame clones only, with some absent. Clone size and V and J calls were adopted from that table, with D and trimming inferred from the DNA. The repertoire includes approximately 140,000 clones, about 87% of them detected once, and roughly 4% sits in the top ten. CDR1 and CDR2 from the germline V gene are SNHLY and FYNNEI. The junction had 3 bases not matched to a gene; V was cut back by 2 bases and J by 7 bases. There are 13 residues in the CDR3.

V is TRBV2 and J is TRBJ2-7, with 9 nucleotides matching TRBD1. The origin of this receptor is a woman between 35 and 50 years old with acute or convalescent COVID-19. The sequencing sample was made of peripheral blood. The CDR3 spells CASSENRGREQYF. CDR3 nucleotide sequence: TGTGCCAGCAGTGAAAACAGGGGGCGAGAGCAGTACTTC.